The sequence of this TCR beta chain was determined in a study of T cells after yellow fever vaccination. Overall study context: Low-cell-number fractions underwent preparation using SMART-Seq v4 Ultra Low Input.

This clonotype was seen just once. Its cognate antigen is unknown. TCRdb passed the 5' RACE reads through MiXCR, listing each CDR3 protein once. The data show a few hundred thousand distinct CDR3 sequences, 7.5% to 9% seen once. Germline CDR1 reads DFQATT; CDR2 reads SNEGSKA (reference sequence). This CDR3 is built from 13 residues. V lost 3 bases and J lost 8, with 16 bases in between. Study-wide results and limits: Most primary-vaccination clones reappeared after the booster (approximately 95% CD4, more than 70% CD8). Faster peaking, at day 5 versus 15, marked a secondary response that was weaker.

The V and J genes are TRBV20-1 and TRBJ1-2, with D possibly matching TRBD1 (6 bases). The sample here was CD4+ T cells sorted from PBMCs, taken 5 days after the yellow fever booster vaccination. The TCR comes from a young man who received the YFV17D yellow fever vaccine. In nucleotides, the CDR3 is TGCAGTGCTAGGGTGGGCCGCGGGGGCGGCTACACCTTC. Its protein is CSARVGRGGGYTF.